What follows are 20 T cell receptor beta chains derived from one specimen sequenced in a study of T cell responses to AZD1222 COVID-19 vaccine. The method was immunoSEQ multiplex PCR; TCRdb's version includes in-frame clones alone and lacks a portion of them. The sample has 25,000 to 35,000 clones; approximately 90% are singletons. Sequenced here: peripheral blood, sampled on day 0 of AZD1222 vaccination. These receptors all come from an adult in good health.

The chain recombines TRBV5-5 with TRBJ1-2; tentatively, D is TRBD1 (5 bases). V was cut by 0 bases and J by 12 bases, with 15 bases left in between. The CDR3 runs 13 residues. Germline lookup yields CDR1 SGHKS and CDR2 YYEKEE (reference sequence). CDR3 loop: CASSLAPGQANTF. CDR3 bases: TGTGCCAGCAGCTTGGCCCCAGGGCAGGCTAACACCTTC. Filled out from reference TRBV5-5 and TRBJ1-2, the complete variable domain reads DAGVTQSPTHLIKTRGQQVTLRCSPISGHKSVSWYQQVLGQGPQFIFQYYEKEERGRGNFPDRFSARQFPNYSSELNVNALLLGDSALYLCASSLAPGQANTFGSGTRLTVV.

The chain joins TRBV4-2 to TRBJ1-5; no clear D. Germline CDR1 and CDR2: LGHNA and YNFKEQ. V was pared by 0 bases and J by 7 bases, with 13 bases between. The CDR3 is made up of 15 amino acids. The CDR3 DNA reads as TGTGCCAGCAGCCAAGATCTGGGGATCGGGCAGCCCCAGCATTTT. Translation gives CASSQDLGIGQPQHF.

This clone has only one observation. This chain links TRBV11-3 with TRBJ2-3; TRBD1 matches at 9 bases. Germline trimming cut 5 bases from V and 1 base from J; bases unmatched to any gene: 7. In germline, CDR1 is SGHNT, CDR2 YENEEA. This CDR3 contains 16 residues. DNA for the CDR3: TGTGCCAGCAGCGCTACAGGGGGCTATGGCACAGATACGCAGTATTTT. Protein: CASSATGGYGTDTQYF.

This clone turned up a few times. V usage is TRBV29-1 and J usage is TRBJ2-5; D gene uncertain. V lost 7 bases to trimming and J lost 4 bases, with 13 bases between them. The germline V gene has CDR1 SQVTM and CDR2 ANQGSEA. This CDR3 contains 12 residues. CDR3 sequence (DNA): TGCAGCGCCCCATGGGGTCGAGAGACCCAGTACTTC. Protein sequence: CSAPWGRETQYF. The full variable domain, its missing parts supplied by reference TRBV29-1 and TRBJ2-5, is SAVISQKPSRDICQRGTSLTIQCQVDSQVTMMFWYRQQPGQSLTLIATANQGSEATYESGFVIDKFPISRPNLTFSTLTVSNMSPEDSSIYLCSAPWGRETQYFGPGTRLLVL.

The gene calls are TRBV5-1 and TRBJ1-3; TRBD1 aligns across 10 bases. V was pared by 4 bases and J by 4 bases, with 5 bases of the junction left unmatched. The CDR3 length is 15 residues. Germline assignment: CDR1 SGHRS and CDR2 YFSETQ. CDR3 region: CASSGGTGDGNTIYF. CDR3 in DNA: TGCGCCAGCAGCGGCGGGACAGGGGACGGAAACACCATATATTTT.

The chain has TRBV21-1 and TRBJ1-1. TRBV21-1 is a pseudogene locus. This CDR3 has 12 amino acids. CDR3 DNA sequence: TGTGCCAGCAGCAAAGAGAGCGGTGAAGCTTTCTTT. It yields the protein CASSKESGEAFF.

The rearrangement links TRBV5-4 to TRBJ1-2; D is unresolved. The length of the CDR3 is 11 residues. Germline CDR1 is SGHNT and CDR2 is YYREEE (reference sequence). The V end was cut by 0 bases, the J end by 5 bases, with 2 bases between. The CDR3: CASSLGYGYTF. In DNA form, the CDR3 reads TGTGCCAGCAGCTTGGGTTATGGCTACACCTTC.

This clone was counted between two and nine times. CDR3 sequence (DNA): TGTGCCAGCAGCCTGGACCAAAGAATCCCCTATAACTATGGCTACACCTTC. Protein: CASSLDQRIPYNYGYTF. The chain links TRBV5-4 to TRBJ1-2; D remains unclear. CDR3 length: 17 residues. CDR1 is SGHNT, CDR2 YYREEE, per germline (reference sequence). V was cut by 4 bases and J by 1 base, with 20 bases left in between. Looking up the rest from reference TRBV5-4 and TRBJ1-2 gives the full variable domain: ETGVTQSPTHLIKTRGQQVTLRCSSQSGHNTVSWYQQALGQGPQFIFQYYREEENGRGNFPPRFSGLQFPNYSSELNVNALELDDSALYLCASSLDQRIPYNYGYTFGSGTRLTVV.

The chain recombines TRBV6-1 with TRBJ2-2; D possibly corresponds to TRBD2 (6 bases). The V and J ends lost 0 bases and 9 bases respectively, with 11 bases between them. CDR3 length: 14 amino acids. The germline V gene encodes CDR1 MNHNS and CDR2 SASEGT. The CDR3 is CASSEALARRELFF. CDR3 nucleotides: TGTGCCAGCAGTGAAGCACTAGCCCGCCGGGAGCTGTTTTTT.

The chain links TRBV15 to TRBJ1-5; a weak D match, TRBD1 (5 bases). The ends were cut back, 1 base at V and 3 bases at J, with 7 bases in the middle. The germline CDR1 and CDR2 sequences are LNHNV and YYDKDF (reference sequence). This CDR3 contains 14 residues. The CDR3 is CATSRGDPNQPQHF. CDR3 coding DNA: TGTGCCACCAGCAGAGGGGACCCCAATCAGCCCCAGCATTTT.

The chain employs TRBV5-6 and TRBJ1-1, with D perhaps TRBD1 (6 bases). The CDR3 contains 15 residues. V lost 2 bases and J 9 bases, leaving 20 bases between the germline ends. The germline V gene has CDR1 SGHDT and CDR2 YYEEEE. This CDR3 reads CASSFDVKQGKQAFF. Here the CDR3 DNA reads TGTGCCAGCAGCTTTGACGTCAAACAGGGAAAACAAGCTTTCTTT.

The chain combines TRBV6-5 with TRBJ1-6; no clear D gene. The CDR3 is made up of 16 amino acids. The V gene's germline CDR1 is MNHEY and CDR2 SVGAGI. V shed 3 bases and J shed 0 bases, with 9 bases lying between them. For the CDR3, the DNA is TGTGCCAGCAGTTATCAGGATAGCTCCTATAATTCACCCCTCCACTTT. This codes for CASSYQDSSYNSPLHF.

The CDR3, as DNA: TGCGCCAGCAGCTTTAACGGGGCGAACACCGGGGAGCTGTTTTTT. This sequence encodes CASSFNGANTGELFF. The chain uses TRBV5-1 and TRBJ2-2; TRBD2 might be the D (5 bases). The CDR3 covers 15 residues. Germline V CDR1 and CDR2: SGHRS, YFSETQ. Trimming pared 2 bases from V and 0 bases from J, leaving 8 bases between.

The V gene is TRBV30, the J gene TRBJ1-6; D uncertain. The V and J ends lost 3 bases and 14 bases respectively, with 23 bases between them. Germline V lookup: CDR1 GTSNPN, CDR2 SVGIG (reference sequence). CDR3 length: 15 residues. CDR3 DNA: TGTGCCTGGAGCGGGGAGGCCATACCCACAAGCGCCCTCCACTTT. Amino acids: CAWSGEAIPTSALHF. Full variable domain (remainder filled in from reference TRBV30 and TRBJ1-6): SQTIHQWPATLVQPVGSPLSLECTVEGTSNPNLYWYRQAAGRGLQLLFYSVGIGQISSEVPQNLSASRPQDRQFILSSKKLLLSDSGFYLCAWSGEAIPTSALHFGNGTRLTVT.

The chain recombines TRBV6-5 with TRBJ2-1; D perhaps matches TRBD1 (5 bases). CDR1 MNHEY and CDR2 SVGAGI come from the germline V gene. Trimming stripped 5 bases from V and 6 bases from J, with 17 bases between. The CDR3 contains 15 residues. The CDR3 nucleotides are TGTGCCAGCAGTCCATCTCAGGGAACCTTCAATGAGCAGTTCTTC. The encoded protein is CASSPSQGTFNEQFF.

This clone was found a few times. CDR3 in DNA: TGTGCCAGCAGACCCACAGGGGGCGCGGTTGGGAACACTGAAGCTTTCTTT. It yields the protein CASRPTGGAVGNTEAFF. This chain connects TRBV7-9 to TRBJ1-1, with 9 nucleotides matching TRBD1. Germline V CDR1 and CDR2: SEHNR, FQNEAQ (reference sequence). The CDR3 loop spans 17 amino acids. Trimming cost V 6 bases and J 1 base; bases outside gene matches: 12.

This chain connects TRBV19 to TRBJ2-1, with TRBD2 as a possible D gene (7 bases). The CDR3 is made up of 15 amino acids. V shed 1 base and J shed 7 bases, with 14 bases lying between them. CDR1 is LNHDA and CDR2 is SQIVND in the germline V gene (reference sequence). CDR3 coding DNA: TGTGCCAGTAGTATAGGAGGGGGGGCAAGGAATGAGCAGTTCTTC. As protein: CASSIGGGARNEQFF. Complete variable domain (other parts from reference TRBV19 and TRBJ2-1): DGGITQSPKYLFRKEGQNVTLSCEQNLNHDAMYWYRQDPGQGLRLIYYSQIVNDFQKGDIAEGYSVSREKKESFPLTVTSAQKNPTAFYLCASSIGGGARNEQFFGPGTRLTVL.

The J gene is TRBJ2-1, the V gene TRBV5-1; D perhaps matches TRBD2 (6 bases). The CDR3 covers 16 residues. The ends were cut back, 2 bases at V and 6 bases at J, with 18 bases in the middle. Germline V lookup: CDR1 SGHRS, CDR2 YFSETQ. The CDR3 DNA sequence: TGCGCCAGCAGCTTTGGCATTACACTAGCTGGCAATGAGCAGTTCTTC. Translating it yields CASSFGITLAGNEQFF.

This chain connects TRBV19 to TRBJ1-2, with 9 nucleotides matching TRBD1. The trim removed 8 bases at V and 0 bases at J, leaving 1 base unmatched. CDR3 length: 13 amino acids. Germline V gene sequence: CDR1 LNHDA, CDR2 SQIVND (reference sequence). CDR3 sequence reads: CASRDRANYGYTF. DNA for the CDR3: TGTGCCAGTCGGGACAGGGCTAACTATGGCTACACCTTC.

The chain couples TRBV6-5 to TRBJ1-6, with 7 bases that match TRBD1. The ends lost 6 bases at V and 11 bases at J; junction bases unmatched: 7. This CDR3 has 13 amino acids. In germline, CDR1 is MNHEY, CDR2 SVGAGI. The CDR3 coding sequence is TGTGCCAGCAGGCTAGGGGGCCAGACACCCCTCCACTTT. Its translation is CASRLGGQTPLHF.